This TCR beta chain was captured by sequencing in a study of tumor-infiltrating lymphocytes in primary liver carcinoma. The wider study: Among the tumors, stages were T1-T3 N0M0 and sizes roughly 4 to 10 cm. Points from the study as a whole: Significantly greater top-250-clone fractions characterized tumors relative to blood (p = 0.039).

As for this clonotype: The antigen remains undetermined. Compared with germline, one end of the junction differs, possibly owing to a read error.

The authors made TCR beta cDNA from around 500 ng total RNA with a constant-region primer. Slightly modified ARM-PCR served as the procedure for the TCR beta libraries. These libraries came from three rounds of nested multiplex PCR. For approximately 11 cycles apiece, the opening two PCR rounds ran with TRBV1-TRBV30 forward primers and a C-beta reverse primer. Each CDR3 protein is one row after TCRdb ran MiXCR on the multiplex PCR reads. The sample lists tens of thousands of distinct CDR3 sequences, around 71% occurring once. Between about 19 and 34 mg of unsorted bulk tissue served as the source from which RNA and DNA were co-extracted. Without exception, tumor samples held over 75% viable tumor cells. CDR3 length: 19 amino acids. The germline gives CDR1 SGHAT, CDR2 FQDESV (reference sequence).

The chain couples TRBV11-1 to TRBJ2-5; the D gene is possibly TRBD2 (5 bases). Sample: liver tumor tissue from sampling region 3. Subset indicated: tumor region T3, left-lateral pole. This TCR came from a woman aged 30 to 39 with primary liver carcinoma and hepatitis B virus infection. This CDR3 is CASSPPPEVRKDFQETQHF. In DNA, the CDR3 is TGTGCCAGCAGCCCGCCCCCGGAGGTCAGGAAGGACTTCCAAGAGACCCAGCACTTC.